The 10 T cell receptor beta chains reported below all come from one sample, sequenced in a study of blood T cell repertoires in COVID-19. TCRdb's copy holds only in-frame clones and misses some; the assay was immunoSEQ multiplex PCR. The sample contains about 180,000 clones, 80% to 90% of which appear only once. What was sequenced was peripheral blood. Source of these receptors: a man over 45 with active or convalescent COVID-19.

Here the CDR3 reads CASSLGGPGTDTQYF. In nucleotides, the CDR3 is TGCGCCAGCAGCTTGGGGGGGCCGGGCACAGATACGCAGTATTTT. The chain carries TRBV5-1 and TRBJ2-3, with D maybe TRBD1 (6 bases). The CDR3 is 15 amino acids. The germline V and J ends were trimmed by 0 bases and 1 base, with 9 bases remaining between them. The V gene's germline CDR1 is SGHRS and CDR2 YFSETQ.

The chain uses TRBV30 and TRBJ1-5; 7 bases agree with TRBD1. This CDR3 has 17 amino acids. The V segment lost 0 bases and the J segment 6 bases; nucleotides outside the gene matches: 14. Germline-derived CDR1 and CDR2 are GTSNPN and SVGIG (reference sequence). The CDR3 coding sequence is TGTGCCTGGAGTGTACAAAATTCCCTAAGGGGGCGTCAGCCCCAGCATTTT. This sequence encodes CAWSVQNSLRGRQPQHF. The full variable domain, with the rest looked up from reference TRBV30 and TRBJ1-5, is SQTIHQWPATLVQPVGSPLSLECTVEGTSNPNLYWYRQAAGRGLQLLFYSVGIGQISSEVPQNLSASRPQDRQFILSSKKLLLSDSGFYLCAWSVQNSLRGRQPQHFGDGTRLSIL.

This chain's CDR3 is CASSLDTNYGYTF. CDR3 nucleotides: TGTGCCAGCAGCTTAGACACAAACTATGGCTACACCTTC. The chain is built from TRBV7-2 and TRBJ1-2; D gene uncertain. The germline CDR1 and CDR2 sequences are SGHTA and FQGNSA. V lost 1 base and J 2 bases, leaving 5 bases between the germline ends. The CDR3 totals 13 residues.

The chain joins TRBV18 to TRBJ2-2; the match to TRBD1 covers 7 bases. This CDR3 has 15 residues. V shed 3 bases and J 1 base; nucleotides not matched to a gene: 2. CDR1 is KGHSH and CDR2 is LQKENI in the germline V gene. CDR3 DNA: TGTGCCAGCTCACCTAACAGGGGGAACACCGGGGAGCTGTTTTTT. This encodes CASSPNRGNTGELFF.

The chain employs TRBV3-1 (or the pseudogene TRBV3-2) and TRBJ1-6, with 9 bases aligning to TRBD1. This CDR3 is built from 14 residues. V shed 3 bases, J shed 9 bases, and the junction held 3 bases outside the gene matches. Per the germline V gene, CDR1 is LGHDT and CDR2 is YNNKEL (reference sequence). CDR3 region: CASSQGQGRSPLHF. The CDR3 DNA reads as TGTGCCAGCAGCCAGGGACAGGGTCGTTCACCCCTCCACTTT.

A single count supports this clone. The genes are TRBV6-1 and TRBJ1-5; no clear D. Trimming stripped 2 bases from V and 0 bases from J, with 5 bases between. The CDR3 length is 14 residues. The V gene's germline CDR1 is MNHNS and CDR2 SASEGT. Written as DNA, the CDR3 is TGTGCCAGCAGTGAAATCTCTAGCAATCAGCCCCAGCATTTT. The encoded protein is CASSEISSNQPQHF.

V is TRBV18 and J is TRBJ1-6, with D possibly TRBD1 on 6 matching bases. This CDR3 is 15 amino acids long. Germline CDR1 is KGHSH and CDR2 is LQKENI. Trimming removed 2 bases from V and 9 bases from J, with 14 bases in between. CDR3 protein: CASSPMGAGRSPLHF. Here the CDR3 DNA reads TGTGCCAGCTCACCAATGGGGGCCGGTCGTTCACCCCTCCACTTT.

The rearrangement links TRBV18 to TRBJ2-2, with D possibly matching TRBD2 (5 bases). In germline, CDR1 is KGHSH, CDR2 LQKENI. The CDR3 spans 16 residues. V lost 2 bases to trimming and J lost 6 bases, with 16 bases between them. CDR3 in amino acids: CASSPLAAPAAGELFF. In DNA, the CDR3 is TGTGCCAGCTCACCATTGGCGGCCCCAGCGGCCGGGGAGCTGTTTTTT. Combining the CDR3 with reference TRBV18 and TRBJ2-2 gives the whole variable domain NAGVMQNPRHLVRRRGQEARLRCSPMKGHSHVYWYRQLPEEGLKFMVYLQKENIIDESGMPKERFSAEFPKEGPSILRIQQVVRGDSAAYFCASSPLAAPAAGELFFGEGSRLTVL.

V is TRBV12-3 or TRBV12-4 and J is TRBJ1-3, with D possibly matching TRBD1 (5 bases). The CDR3 is 13 residues long. Trimming cost V 8 bases and J 0 bases, with 8 bases left between them. The CDR3 spells CASGDSSGNTIYF. The CDR3 DNA reads as TGTGCCAGCGGAGACAGCTCTGGAAACACCATATATTTT.

The V call is TRBV18, the J call TRBJ1-1, with TRBD1 as a possible D gene (5 bases). V gave up 6 bases and J gave up 5 bases, with 16 bases separating them. The CDR3 is made up of 14 amino acids. Germline CDR1 is KGHSH and CDR2 is LQKENI. The CDR3 protein is CASSRDEGLTEAFF. In nucleotides, the CDR3 is TGTGCCAGCTCGCGGGACGAGGGGCTAACTGAAGCTTTCTTT.